Following are 9 T cell receptor beta chains from one sample sequenced in a study of T cells in Graves' hyperthyroidism and ophthalmopathy. From RNA transcripts, TCR beta CDR3 regions were amplified. First-round RT-PCR of the TCR CDR3 relied on the HTBI primer set. TCRdb reanalysed the multiplex PCR reads using MiXCR and keeps one entry per CDR3 protein. The table lists around 610,000 distinct CDR3 sequences, over 12% of them singletons. Input material: blood. The receptors were sampled from a middle-aged woman with Graves' ophthalmopathy.

V and J are TRBV12-3 or TRBV12-4 and TRBJ1-1, with D hard to call. The CDR3 runs to 13 residues. Trimming removed 3 bases from V and 5 bases from J, with 10 bases in between. This CDR3 is CASSFRQVTEAFF. CDR3 DNA: TGTGCCAGCAGTTTTAGGCAGGTGACTGAAGCTTTCTTT.

This clonotype was seen ten or more times. The chain is built from TRBV7-6 and TRBJ1-1; 7 positions match TRBD1. Losses at the gene ends were 4 bases for V and 4 bases for J; bases not matched to a gene: 9. This CDR3 has 15 amino acids. The germline gives CDR1 SGHVS, CDR2 FNYEAQ. CDR3 protein: CASSSTTGEPTEAFF. The CDR3 DNA reads TGTGCCAGCAGCTCCACTACAGGGGAGCCCACTGAAGCTTTCTTT.

The chain links TRBV12-3 or TRBV12-4 to TRBJ2-5; 16 nucleotides match TRBD2. Trimming at V came to 5 bases and at J to 2 bases, leaving 14 bases not matched to a gene. CDR3 length: 20 residues. CDR3 sequence (DNA): TGTGCCAGCAGTGGGGCTAAGGGACTAGCGGGAGGGAACCCTCAAGAGACCCAGTACTTC. Encoded protein: CASSGAKGLAGGNPQETQYF.

This clonotype occurred a few times. A single base separates this from a much larger clone, so it may be a read error. The chain recombines TRBV6-1 with TRBJ2-5, with 11 nucleotides matching TRBD2. Germline values: CDR1 MNHNS, CDR2 SASEGT. The CDR3 sequence is 15 residues long. J was trimmed by 4 bases and V by 5 bases; bases with no gene match: 6. The DNA of the CDR3 is TGTGCCAGCAGTCGGCGACTAGCGGGACGAGAGACCCAGTACTTC. Residues: CASSRRLAGRETQYF.

This clonotype was seen repeatedly, ten times or more. The J gene is TRBJ2-7, the V gene TRBV6-2 or TRBV6-3; perhaps TRBD2 as D (5 bases). Trimming cost V 4 bases and J 5 bases, with 18 bases left between them. The CDR3 is made up of 15 amino acids. Looked up from germline, CDR1 is MNHEY and CDR2 is SVGEGT. CDR3 protein: CASSSNDSTGDEQYF. CDR3 bases: TGTGCCAGCAGTTCCAATGACTCCACCGGGGACGAGCAGTACTTC.

This clonotype came up many times. The chain has TRBV2 and TRBJ1-2; D is undetermined. Germline V lookup: CDR1 SNHLY, CDR2 FYNNEI. This CDR3 is built from 11 residues. The ends were cut back, 7 bases at V and 8 bases at J, with 11 bases in the middle. CDR3 DNA sequence: TGTGCCAGCATTCAGGACTCGGGCTACACCTTC. It encodes CASIQDSGYTF.

This clonotype was seen many times. The chain joins TRBV20-1 to TRBJ2-7; 8 bases are a match to TRBD1. The CDR3 extends over 12 amino acids. From germline, CDR1 is DFQATT and CDR2 SNEGSKA (reference sequence). The ends lost 5 bases at V and 5 bases at J; junction bases unmatched: 5. CDR3 sequence reads: CSAGKTGDEQYF. CDR3 sequence (DNA): TGCAGTGCTGGTAAGACAGGGGACGAGCAGTACTTC.

This clonotype was recorded at least ten times. The rearrangement uses TRBV13 and TRBJ2-2; possibly TRBD2 for D (6 bases). CDR1 is PRHDT and CDR2 is FYEKMQ in the germline V gene (reference sequence). The CDR3 consists of 17 residues. Trimming took off 2 bases at V and 0 bases at J, with 13 bases between the two ends. The CDR3 DNA reads as TGTGCCAGCAGCTTAAAAGTGCGCGGGACGAACACCGGGGAGCTGTTTTTT. Translated, it gives CASSLKVRGTNTGELFF.

The CDR3 sequence: CSARGLVGGMTQYF. The DNA of the CDR3 is TGCAGTGCTAGAGGACTAGTGGGAGGGATGACCCAGTACTTC. The chain joins TRBV20-1 to TRBJ2-5; TRBD2 matches 7 bases. V lost 1 base and J lost 7; bases outside the gene matches: 9. Per the germline V gene, CDR1 is DFQATT and CDR2 is SNEGSKA (reference sequence). The length of the CDR3 is 14 residues.